The present T cell receptor beta chain was sequenced within a study of regulatory T cells in long-lasting Graves disease. Time point defined: persistent/refractory GD, antithyroid drugs over 5 years with positive TRAb. RNA isolated from PBMCs was used to make the TCR library. The study, taken as a whole, reports: Relative to new patients (under 1,000), persistent patients exhibited greater sharing of public clonotypes (around 2,500). Analysis covered peripheral blood alone, not thyroid tissue. Reduced TCR diversity was observed in persistent Graves' patients versus newly diagnosed patients.

Of note for this clonotype: As yet, its antigen is unknown.

CDR3 length: 16 amino acids. V gave up 7 bases and J gave up 5 bases; unmatched junction bases: 13. Construction of TCR beta libraries relied on iRepertoire HTBI primers and on Arm-PCR targeting CDR3 regions. Per the authors' pipeline: Sequenced samples collectively carried 62 TRBV and 14 TRBJ segments. Using its own MiXCR run on the multiplex PCR reads, TCRdb lists one record per CDR3 protein. The authors' filters were not applied to this entry. The sample lists about 660,000 distinct CDR3 sequences, around 30% occurring once. The chain joins TRBV12-3 or TRBV12-4 to TRBJ2-2, with 7 nucleotides matching TRBD2. This receptor was taken from a female donor with Graves disease. This sample comprised peripheral blood mononuclear cells (PBMCs), obtained when the disease was refractory, from a patient treated with antithyroid drugs. CDR3 DNA sequence: TGTGCCAGCATCCCTCGGGCTAGCGGCTTGACCGGGGAGCTGTTTTTT. This gives the protein CASIPRASGLTGELFF.